This T cell receptor beta chain derives from a study of CD8 T cells in ankylosing spondylitis. Germline trimming cut 7 bases from V and 5 bases from J; bases unmatched to any gene: 8. In germline, CDR1 is SQVTM, CDR2 ANQGSEA. The CDR3 contains 13 residues. Study results and limitations: In ankylosing spondylitis blood, a motif of about eight highly homologous TCR beta variants appeared characteristic. Existing reports had already noted some motif variants in reactive arthritis synovial fluid and blood. Significantly higher representation of disease-linked clones was reported for matched ankylosing spondylitis synovial fluid. Researchers report that disease-linked clones proved CD8+ and relatively rare in peripheral blood.

In making TCR beta libraries, quantitative 5'-RACE with molecular barcodes was used. Each CDR3 protein is one row after TCRdb ran MiXCR on the 5' RACE reads. This table holds about 450,000 distinct CDR3 sequences, approximately 26% found once. There are a few counts of this clonotype. Its matching antigen is unknown. The sequence was collected from a male donor with ankylosing spondylitis. Sample: blood, either unsorted or a sorted T cell fraction (not recorded which). The V call is TRBV29-1, the J call TRBJ2-5; 9 nucleotides match TRBD1. CDR3 in amino acids: CSGGQGGRETQYF. CDR3 DNA: TGCAGCGGGGGACAGGGAGGTAGGGAGACCCAGTACTTC.